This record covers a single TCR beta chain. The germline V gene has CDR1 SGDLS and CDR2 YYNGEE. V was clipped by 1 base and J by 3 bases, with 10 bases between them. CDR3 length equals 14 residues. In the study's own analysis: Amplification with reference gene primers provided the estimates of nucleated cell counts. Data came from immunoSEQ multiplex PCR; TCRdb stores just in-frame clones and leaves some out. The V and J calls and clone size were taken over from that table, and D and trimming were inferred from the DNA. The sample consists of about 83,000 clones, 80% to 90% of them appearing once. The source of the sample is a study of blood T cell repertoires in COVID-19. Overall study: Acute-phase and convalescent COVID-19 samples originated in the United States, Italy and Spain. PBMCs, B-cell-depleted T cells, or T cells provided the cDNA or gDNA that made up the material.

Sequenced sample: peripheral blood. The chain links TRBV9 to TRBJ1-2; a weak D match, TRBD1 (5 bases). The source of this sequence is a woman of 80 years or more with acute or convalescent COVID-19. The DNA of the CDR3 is TGTGCCAGCAGCGTACCGGGGGTCTACTATGGCTACACCTTC. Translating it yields CASSVPGVYYGYTF.